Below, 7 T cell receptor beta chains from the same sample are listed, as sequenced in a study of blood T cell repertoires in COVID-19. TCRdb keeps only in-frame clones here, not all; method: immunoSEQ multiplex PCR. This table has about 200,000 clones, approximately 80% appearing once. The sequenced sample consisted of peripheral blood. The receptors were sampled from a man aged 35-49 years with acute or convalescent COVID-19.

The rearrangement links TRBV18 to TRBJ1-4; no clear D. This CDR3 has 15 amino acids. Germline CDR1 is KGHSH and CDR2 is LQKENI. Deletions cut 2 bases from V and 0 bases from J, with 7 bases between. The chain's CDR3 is CASSPAGTTNEKLFF. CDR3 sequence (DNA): TGTGCCAGCTCACCAGCCGGGACAACTAATGAAAAACTGTTTTTT. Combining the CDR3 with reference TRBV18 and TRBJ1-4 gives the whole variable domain NAGVMQNPRHLVRRRGQEARLRCSPMKGHSHVYWYRQLPEEGLKFMVYLQKENIIDESGMPKERFSAEFPKEGPSILRIQQVVRGDSAAYFCASSPAGTTNEKLFFGSGTQLSVL.

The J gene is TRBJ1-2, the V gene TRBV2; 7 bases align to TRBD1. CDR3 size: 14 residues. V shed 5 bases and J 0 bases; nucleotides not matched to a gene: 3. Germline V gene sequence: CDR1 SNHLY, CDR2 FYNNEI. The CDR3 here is CASSLQGSNYGYTF. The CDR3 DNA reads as TGTGCCAGCAGTCTACAGGGGTCTAACTATGGCTACACCTTC.

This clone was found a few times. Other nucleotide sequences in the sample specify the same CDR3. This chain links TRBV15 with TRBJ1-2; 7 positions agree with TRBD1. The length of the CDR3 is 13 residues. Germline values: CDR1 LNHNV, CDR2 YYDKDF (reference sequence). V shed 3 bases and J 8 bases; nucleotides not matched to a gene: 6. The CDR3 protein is CATSSRTGQGYTF. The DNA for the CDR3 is TGTGCCACCAGCAGCAGGACAGGACAAGGCTACACCTTC.

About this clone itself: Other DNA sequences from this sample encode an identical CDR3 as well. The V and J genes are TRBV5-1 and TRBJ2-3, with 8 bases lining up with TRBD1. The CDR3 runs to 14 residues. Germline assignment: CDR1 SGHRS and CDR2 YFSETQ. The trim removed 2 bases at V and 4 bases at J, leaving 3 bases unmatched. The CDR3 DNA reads TGCGCCAGCAGCTTCGGACAGGGTGCAGATACGCAGTATTTT. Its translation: CASSFGQGADTQYF.

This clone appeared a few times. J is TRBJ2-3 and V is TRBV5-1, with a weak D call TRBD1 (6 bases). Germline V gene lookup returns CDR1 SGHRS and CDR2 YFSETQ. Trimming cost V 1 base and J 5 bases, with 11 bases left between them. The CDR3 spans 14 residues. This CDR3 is CASSLSGAGDTQYF. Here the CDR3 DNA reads TGCGCCAGCAGCTTGTCAGGGGCCGGAGATACGCAGTATTTT.

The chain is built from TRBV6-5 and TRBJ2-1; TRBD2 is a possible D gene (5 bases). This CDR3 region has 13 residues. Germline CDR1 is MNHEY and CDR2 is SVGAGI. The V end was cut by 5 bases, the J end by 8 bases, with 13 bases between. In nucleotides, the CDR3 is TGTGCCAGCAGTCCCCCAGGACTCCATGAGCAGTTCTTC. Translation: CASSPPGLHEQFF.

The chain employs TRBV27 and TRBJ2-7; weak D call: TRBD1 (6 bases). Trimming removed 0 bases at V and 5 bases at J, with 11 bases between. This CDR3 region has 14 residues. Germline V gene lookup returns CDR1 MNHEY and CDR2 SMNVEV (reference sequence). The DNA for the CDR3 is TGTGCCAGCAGTTTATCAGGGGGACGGGACGAGCAGTACTTC. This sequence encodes CASSLSGGRDEQYF.